This record concerns one T cell receptor beta chain sequence. Using immunoSEQ multiplex PCR, the repertoire was profiled, and TCRdb retains in-frame clones only, with some absent. The sample carries around 50,000 clones, about 96% recorded once. The sample comes from a study of technical replicates of blood from a handful of donors. The CDR3 is made up of 15 amino acids. Germline values: CDR1 SGHRS, CDR2 YFSETQ. The junction had 10 bases not matched to a gene; V was cut back by 6 bases and J by 6 bases. V gene TRBV5-1 combines with J gene TRBJ2-3; 10 bases line up with TRBD2. Input material: T cells isolated from PBMCs. This receptor was obtained from a human donor in good health. This chain's CDR3 is CASISLAGAMDTQYF. CDR3 coding DNA: TGCGCCAGCATTAGCCTAGCGGGAGCGATGGATACGCAGTATTTT.